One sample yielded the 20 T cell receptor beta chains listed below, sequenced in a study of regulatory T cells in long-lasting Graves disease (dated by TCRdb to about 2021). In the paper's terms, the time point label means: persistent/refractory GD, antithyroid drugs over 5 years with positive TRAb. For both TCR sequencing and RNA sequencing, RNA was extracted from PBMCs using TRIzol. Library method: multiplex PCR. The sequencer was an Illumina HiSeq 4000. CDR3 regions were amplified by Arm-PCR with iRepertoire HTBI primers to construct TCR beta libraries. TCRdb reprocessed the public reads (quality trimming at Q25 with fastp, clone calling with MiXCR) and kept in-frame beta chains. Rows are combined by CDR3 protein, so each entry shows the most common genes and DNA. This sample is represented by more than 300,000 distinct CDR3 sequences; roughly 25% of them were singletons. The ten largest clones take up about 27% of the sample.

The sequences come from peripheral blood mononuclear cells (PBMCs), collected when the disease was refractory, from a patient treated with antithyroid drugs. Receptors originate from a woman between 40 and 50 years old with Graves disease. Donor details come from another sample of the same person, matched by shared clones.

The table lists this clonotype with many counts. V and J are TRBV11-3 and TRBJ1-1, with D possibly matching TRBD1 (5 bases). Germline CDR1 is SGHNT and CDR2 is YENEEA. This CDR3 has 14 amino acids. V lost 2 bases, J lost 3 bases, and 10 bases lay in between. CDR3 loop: CASSLQGEDTEAFF. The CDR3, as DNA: TGTGCCAGCAGCTTACAGGGCGAAGACACTGAAGCTTTCTTT.

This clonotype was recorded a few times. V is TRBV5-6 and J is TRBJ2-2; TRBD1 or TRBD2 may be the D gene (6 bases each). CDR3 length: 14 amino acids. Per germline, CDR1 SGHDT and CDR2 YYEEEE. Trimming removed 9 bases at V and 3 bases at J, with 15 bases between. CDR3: CATSRGADTGELFF. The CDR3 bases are TGTGCCACCTCAAGGGGGGCCGACACCGGGGAGCTGTTTTTT.

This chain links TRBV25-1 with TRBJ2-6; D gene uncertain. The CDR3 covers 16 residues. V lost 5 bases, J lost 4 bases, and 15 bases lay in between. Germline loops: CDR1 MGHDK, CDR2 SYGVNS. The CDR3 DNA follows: TGTGCCAGCAGTCCTCCCGGATGGGCCGGGGCCAACGTCCTGACTTTC. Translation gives CASSPPGWAGANVLTF.

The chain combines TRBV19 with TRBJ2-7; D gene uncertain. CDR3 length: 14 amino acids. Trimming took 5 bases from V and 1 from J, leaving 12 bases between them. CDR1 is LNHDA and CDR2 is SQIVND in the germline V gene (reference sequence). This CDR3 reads CASSPKTLSYEQYF. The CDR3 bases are TGTGCCAGTAGTCCTAAGACATTGTCCTACGAGCAGTACTTC.

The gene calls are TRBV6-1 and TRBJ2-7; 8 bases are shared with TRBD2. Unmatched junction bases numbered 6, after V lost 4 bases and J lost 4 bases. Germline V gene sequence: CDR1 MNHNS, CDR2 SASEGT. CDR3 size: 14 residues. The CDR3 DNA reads TGTGCCAGCAGTGTAAGCGGGAGTCAGTACGAGCAGTACTTC. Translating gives CASSVSGSQYEQYF.

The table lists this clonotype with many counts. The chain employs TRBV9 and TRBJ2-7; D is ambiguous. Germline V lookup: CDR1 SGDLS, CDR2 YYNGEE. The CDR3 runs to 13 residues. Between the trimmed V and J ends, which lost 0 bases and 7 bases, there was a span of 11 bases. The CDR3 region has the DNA TGTGCCAGCAGCGTAGAGGGCTTGGGGGAGCAGTACTTC. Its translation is CASSVEGLGEQYF. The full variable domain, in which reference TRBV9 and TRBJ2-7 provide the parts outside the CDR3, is DSGVTQTPKHLITATGQRVTLRCSPRSGDLSVYWYQQSLDQGLQFLIQYYNGEERAKGNILERFSAQQFPDLHSELNLSSLELGDSALYFCASSVEGLGEQYFGPGTRLTVT.

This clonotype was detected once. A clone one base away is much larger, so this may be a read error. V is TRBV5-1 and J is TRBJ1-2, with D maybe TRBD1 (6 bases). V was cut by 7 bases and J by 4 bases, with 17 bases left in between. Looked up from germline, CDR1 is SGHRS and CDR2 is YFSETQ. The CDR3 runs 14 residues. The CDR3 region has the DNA TGCGCCAGCGGCTCACGACAGGATTCCTATGGCTACACCTTC. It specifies CASGSRQDSYGYTF. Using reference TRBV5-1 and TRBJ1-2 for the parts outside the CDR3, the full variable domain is KAGVTQTPRYLIKTRGQQVTLSCSPISGHRSVSWYQQTPGQGLQFLFEYFSETQRNKGNFPGRFSGRQFSNSRSEMNVSTLELGDSALYLCASGSRQDSYGYTFGSGTRLTVV.

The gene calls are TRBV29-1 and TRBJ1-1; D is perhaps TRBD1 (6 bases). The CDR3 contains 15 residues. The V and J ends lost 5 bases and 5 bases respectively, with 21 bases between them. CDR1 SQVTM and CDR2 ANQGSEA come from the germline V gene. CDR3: CSVSSAGTSGTEAFF. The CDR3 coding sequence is TGCAGCGTTTCGTCAGCCGGGACAAGTGGGACTGAAGCTTTCTTT.

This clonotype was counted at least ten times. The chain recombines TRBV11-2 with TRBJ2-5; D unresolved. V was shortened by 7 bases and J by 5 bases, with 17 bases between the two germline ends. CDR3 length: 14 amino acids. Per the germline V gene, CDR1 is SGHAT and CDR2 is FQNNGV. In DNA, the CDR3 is TGTGCCAGCACCCCTTTCGGGTTAGGGGAGACCCAGTACTTC. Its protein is CASTPFGLGETQYF. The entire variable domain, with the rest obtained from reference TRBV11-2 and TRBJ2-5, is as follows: EAGVAQSPRYKIIEKRQSVAFWCNPISGHATLYWYQQILGQGPKLLIQFQNNGVVDDSQLPKDRFSAERLKGVDSTLKIQPAKLEDSAVYLCASTPFGLGETQYFGPGTRLLVL.

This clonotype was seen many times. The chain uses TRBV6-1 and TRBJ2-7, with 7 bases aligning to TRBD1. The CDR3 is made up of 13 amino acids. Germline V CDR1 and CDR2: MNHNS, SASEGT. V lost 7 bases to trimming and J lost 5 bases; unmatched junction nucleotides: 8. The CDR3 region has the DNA TGTGCCAGCATAAGGACAGGACCCAACGAGCAGTACTTC. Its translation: CASIRTGPNEQYF.

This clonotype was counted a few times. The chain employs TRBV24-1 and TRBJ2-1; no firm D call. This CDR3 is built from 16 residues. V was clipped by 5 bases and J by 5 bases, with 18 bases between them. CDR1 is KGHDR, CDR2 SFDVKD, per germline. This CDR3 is CATSGDKTAYDNEQFF. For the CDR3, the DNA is TGTGCCACCAGTGGCGATAAGACCGCCTACGACAATGAGCAGTTCTTC.

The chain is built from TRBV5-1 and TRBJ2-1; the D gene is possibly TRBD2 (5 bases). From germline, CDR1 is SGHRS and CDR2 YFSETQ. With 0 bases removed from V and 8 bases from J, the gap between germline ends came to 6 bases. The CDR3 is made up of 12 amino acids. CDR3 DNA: TGCGCCAGCAGCTTGGTGGAGGATGAGCAGTTCTTC. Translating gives CASSLVEDEQFF.

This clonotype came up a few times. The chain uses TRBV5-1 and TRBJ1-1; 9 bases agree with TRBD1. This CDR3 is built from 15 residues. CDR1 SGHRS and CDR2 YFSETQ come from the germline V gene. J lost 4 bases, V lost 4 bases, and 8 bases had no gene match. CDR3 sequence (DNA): TGCGCCAGCAGCACGACAGGGGGGGGAAGCACTGAAGCTTTCTTT. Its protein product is CASSTTGGGSTEAFF.

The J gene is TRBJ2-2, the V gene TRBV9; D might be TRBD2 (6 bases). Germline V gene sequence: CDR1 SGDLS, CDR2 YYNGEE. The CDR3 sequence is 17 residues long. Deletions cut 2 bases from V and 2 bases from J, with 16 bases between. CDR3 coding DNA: TGTGCCAGCAGCGTCCAGGTGGTAGCGGTTAACACCGGGGAGCTGTTTTTT. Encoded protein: CASSVQVVAVNTGELFF.

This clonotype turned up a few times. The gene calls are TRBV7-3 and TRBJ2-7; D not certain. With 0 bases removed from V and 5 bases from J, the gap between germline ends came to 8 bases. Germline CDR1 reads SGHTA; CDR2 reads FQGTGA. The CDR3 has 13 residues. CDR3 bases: TGTGCCAGCAGCTTAACTTCCAGCGACGAGCAGTACTTC. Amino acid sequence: CASSLTSSDEQYF.

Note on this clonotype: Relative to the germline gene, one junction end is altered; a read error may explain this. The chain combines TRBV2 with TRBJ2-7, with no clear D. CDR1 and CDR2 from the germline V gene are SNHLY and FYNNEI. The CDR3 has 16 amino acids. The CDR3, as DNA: TGTGCCAGCAGTGATCCGCGGCCCCGGTTCTCCGACGAGCAGTACTTC. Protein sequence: CASSDPRPRFSDEQYF.

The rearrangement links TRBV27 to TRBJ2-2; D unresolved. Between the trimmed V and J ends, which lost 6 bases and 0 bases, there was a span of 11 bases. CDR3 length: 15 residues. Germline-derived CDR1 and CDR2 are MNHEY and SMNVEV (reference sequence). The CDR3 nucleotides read TGTGCCAGCAGCTTTGGTGGGGCGAACACCGGGGAGCTGTTTTTT. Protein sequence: CASSFGGANTGELFF.

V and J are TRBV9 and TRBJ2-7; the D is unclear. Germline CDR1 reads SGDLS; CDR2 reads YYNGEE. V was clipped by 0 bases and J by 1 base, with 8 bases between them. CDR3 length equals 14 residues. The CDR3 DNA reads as TGTGCCAGCAGCGTAGGGCAGCAATCCTACGAGCAGTACTTC. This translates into CASSVGQQSYEQYF. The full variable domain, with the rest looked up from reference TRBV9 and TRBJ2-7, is DSGVTQTPKHLITATGQRVTLRCSPRSGDLSVYWYQQSLDQGLQFLIQYYNGEERAKGNILERFSAQQFPDLHSELNLSSLELGDSALYFCASSVGQQSYEQYFGPGTRLTVT.

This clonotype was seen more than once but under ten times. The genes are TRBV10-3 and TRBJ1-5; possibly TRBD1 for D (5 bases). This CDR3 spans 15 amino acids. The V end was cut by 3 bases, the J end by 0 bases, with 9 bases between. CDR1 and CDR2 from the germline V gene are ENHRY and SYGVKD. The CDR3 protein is CAISEWGDSNQPQHF. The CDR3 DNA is TGTGCCATCAGTGAATGGGGGGATAGCAATCAGCCCCAGCATTTT.

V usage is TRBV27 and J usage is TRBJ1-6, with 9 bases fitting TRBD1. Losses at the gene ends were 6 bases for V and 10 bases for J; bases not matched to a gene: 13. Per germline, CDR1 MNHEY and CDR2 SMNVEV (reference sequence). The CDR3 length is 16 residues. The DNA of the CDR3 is TGTGCCAGCAGAAGTCATACAGGGGGCGTAGGATCACCCCTCCACTTT. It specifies CASRSHTGGVGSPLHF.